This T cell receptor beta chain was found in a study of blood T cell repertoires in COVID-19. As for the study in general: Researchers got acute and convalescent COVID-19 samples from the United States, Italy and Spain.

Original data processing: Scientists estimated how many nucleated cells there were by amplifying reference gene primers. Sequencing was performed with immunoSEQ multiplex PCR; in TCRdb, only in-frame clones are kept and a portion is missing. The V and J calls and clone size are taken from that table; D and trimming were inferred from the DNA. The data contain about 130,000 clones, about 83% of them singletons. Trimming took off 8 bases at V and 10 bases at J, with 11 bases between the two ends. Germline assignment: CDR1 MNHEY and CDR2 SVGAGI. This CDR3 is built from 10 residues. This clone has a single count.

The sequence derives from a middle-aged man with active or convalescent COVID-19. The V call is TRBV6-5, the J call TRBJ1-1, with a weak D call TRBD1 (6 bases). Sequenced sample: peripheral blood. CDR3 amino acids: CASGPRGAFF. CDR3 DNA sequence: TGTGCCAGCGGCCCCAGGGGAGCTTTCTTT.